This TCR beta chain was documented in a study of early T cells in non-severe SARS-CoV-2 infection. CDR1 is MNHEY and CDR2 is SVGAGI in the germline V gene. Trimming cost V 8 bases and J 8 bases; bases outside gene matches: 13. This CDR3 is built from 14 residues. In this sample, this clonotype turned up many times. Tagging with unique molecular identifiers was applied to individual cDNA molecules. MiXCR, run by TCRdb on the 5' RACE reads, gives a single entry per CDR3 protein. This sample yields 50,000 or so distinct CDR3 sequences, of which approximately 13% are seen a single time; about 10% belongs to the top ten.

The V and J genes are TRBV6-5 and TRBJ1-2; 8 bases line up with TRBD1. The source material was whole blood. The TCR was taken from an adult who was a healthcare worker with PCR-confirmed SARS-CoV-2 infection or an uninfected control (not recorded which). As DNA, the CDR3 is TGTGCCAGCTCCTATCAGGGGGCTGGGGGCGGCTACACCTTC. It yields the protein CASSYQGAGGGYTF.